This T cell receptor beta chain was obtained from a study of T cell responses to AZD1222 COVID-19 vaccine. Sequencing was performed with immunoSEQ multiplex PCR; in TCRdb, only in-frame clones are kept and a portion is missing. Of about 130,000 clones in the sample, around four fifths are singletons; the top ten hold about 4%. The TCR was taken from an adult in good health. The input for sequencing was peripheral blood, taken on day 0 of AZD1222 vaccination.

The CDR3 coding sequence is TGTGCCAGCAGGCTAGCGGGAAGCACAGATACGCAGTATTTT. Translated, it gives CASRLAGSTDTQYF. The chain is built from TRBV7-3 and TRBJ2-3, with TRBD2 identical over 9 bases. The CDR3 is made up of 14 amino acids. V gave up 6 bases and J gave up 0 bases; unmatched junction bases: 1. The V gene's germline CDR1 is SGHTA and CDR2 FQGTGA.